This TCR beta chain derives from a study of tumor and adjacent non-tumor tissue in lung cancer. Study information: Samples averaged around 4.2 million productive TCRbeta reads each. Study-wide results and caveats: Shorter survival was associated with higher TCR diversity in tumors. Compared with tumor, normal lung showed significantly lower TCR diversity.

A modified ARM-PCR protocol with three rounds of nested PCR amplified TCRbeta. TCRdb reprocessed the multiplex PCR reads via MiXCR and lists one record per CDR3 protein. The repertoire holds 94,000 or so distinct CDR3 sequences, with 75% to 85% as singletons. The template was RNA from unsorted bulk tissue. This non-tumor lung sample came from over 3 cm beyond the tumor edge. In germline, CDR1 is DFQATT, CDR2 SNEGSKA (reference sequence). Deletions cut 3 bases from V and 2 bases from J, with 14 bases between. There are 14 residues in the CDR3. This clonotype was detected ten times or more. The antigen is not known.

V usage is TRBV20-1 and J usage is TRBJ2-7; no definite D call. The TCR comes from a woman in her forties or fifties with non-small cell lung cancer. Sequenced: distant non-tumor lung tissue. CDR3 in DNA: TGCAGTGCTAGTCACCGCCGGGCCCCCTACGAGCAGTACTTC. This translates into CSASHRRAPYEQYF.